The rows below give T cell receptor beta chains drawn from one sample of a study of T cell changes during pregnancy in multiple sclerosis. Profiled with immunoSEQ multiplex PCR; TCRdb holds only in-frame clones, not every one. The sample contains about 31,000 clones, roughly 86% of which appear only once. Material: CD8+ T cells from peripheral blood mononuclear cells, obtained in the first trimester of pregnancy. These receptors were collected from a female donor with multiple sclerosis, enrolled in a pregnancy study. CDR3s include the opening cysteine and the closing phenylalanine or tryptophan. The D gene is left open where the match is weak. The listing skips clone size in some rows; elsewhere it reads once, few, many or a size class.

V gene: TRBV27
D gene: TRBD1
J gene: TRBJ2-7
clone size: few
CDR3 protein: CASSFNRGAEQYF
CDR3 DNA: TGTGCCAGCAGTTTCAACAGGGGCGCCGAGCAGTACTTC

V gene: TRBV10-3
D gene: .
J gene: TRBJ1-4
clone size: .
CDR3 protein: CAAGGESLEKLFF
CDR3 DNA: TGTGCTGCTGGGGGGGAGTCTCTAGAAAAACTGTTTTTT

V gene: TRBV2
D gene: TRBD2
J gene: TRBJ2-7
clone size: .
CDR3 protein: CASNDGTIYEQYF
CDR3 DNA: TGTGCCAGCAACGACGGGACTATCTACGAGCAGTACTTC

V gene: TRBV6-6
D gene: TRBD2
J gene: TRBJ2-7
clone size: .
CDR3 protein: CASSYSTSGSYEQYF
CDR3 DNA: TGTGCCAGCAGTTACTCGACTAGCGGGAGCTACGAGCAGTACTTC

V gene: TRBV4-3
D gene: .
J gene: TRBJ2-2
clone size: .
CDR3 protein: CASSQVGRVKGGELFF
CDR3 DNA: TGCGCCAGCAGCCAAGTTGGCAGGGTGAAGGGCGGGGAGCTGTTTTTT

V gene: TRBV28
D gene: .
J gene: TRBJ1-5
clone size: .
CDR3 protein: CASSVRTGFNQPQHF
CDR3 DNA: TGTGCCAGCAGTGTACGAACGGGATTCAATCAGCCCCAGCATTTT

V gene: TRBV19
D gene: TRBD1
J gene: TRBJ1-2
clone size: .
CDR3 protein: CASSMDRGRRYGYTF
CDR3 DNA: TGTGCCAGTAGTATGGACAGGGGGCGTCGCTATGGCTACACCTTC

V gene: TRBV7-3
D gene: TRBD2
J gene: TRBJ2-1
clone size: .
CDR3 protein: CASSLKAGVLLEQFF
CDR3 DNA: TGTGCCAGCAGCTTAAAAGCGGGAGTTTTACTCGAGCAGTTCTTC

V gene: TRBV7-3
D gene: TRBD2
J gene: TRBJ2-7
clone size: .
CDR3 protein: CASSVSGGGDEQYF
CDR3 DNA: TGTGCCAGCAGCGTCTCGGGGGGGGGCGACGAGCAGTACTTC

V gene: TRBV18
D gene: .
J gene: TRBJ2-7
clone size: .
CDR3 protein: CASSPPTGDSSYEQYF
CDR3 DNA: TGTGCCAGCTCACCACCGACAGGAGATAGCTCCTACGAGCAGTACTTC

V gene: TRBV19
D gene: .
J gene: TRBJ1-1
clone size: .
CDR3 protein: CASSTPEAAEGPEAFF
CDR3 DNA: TGTGCCAGTAGTACCCCGGAGGCCGCCGAAGGTCCTGAAGCTTTCTTT

V gene: TRBV10-3
D gene: .
J gene: TRBJ2-1
clone size: .
CDR3 protein: CAISVDNEQFF
CDR3 DNA: TGTGCCATCAGTGTAGACAATGAGCAGTTCTTC

V gene: TRBV28
D gene: .
J gene: TRBJ2-2
clone size: .
CDR3 protein: CASSSPVLDASGTRELFF
CDR3 DNA: TGTGCCAGCAGTTCCCCGGTCCTAGACGCCTCGGGGACTCGGGAGCTGTTTTTT

V gene: TRBV27
D gene: .
J gene: TRBJ2-3
clone size: .
CDR3 protein: CASSRDFTDTQYF
CDR3 DNA: TGTGCCAGCAGTAGGGACTTCACAGATACGCAGTATTTT

V gene: TRBV6-1
D gene: TRBD1
J gene: TRBJ2-2
clone size: .
CDR3 protein: CASSPGQDYTGELFF
CDR3 DNA: TGTGCCAGCAGTCCGGGACAGGACTACACCGGGGAGCTGTTTTTT

V gene: TRBV28
D gene: .
J gene: TRBJ1-5
clone size: few
CDR3 protein: CASSFHSEVDQPQHF
CDR3 DNA: TGTGCCAGCAGTTTTCACAGTGAAGTTGATCAGCCCCAGCATTTT

V gene: TRBV19
D gene: .
J gene: TRBJ1-2
clone size: .
CDR3 protein: CASSPEGLSGYTF
CDR3 DNA: TGTGCCAGTAGTCCCGAGGGATTGAGTGGCTACACCTTC

V gene: TRBV27
D gene: TRBD2
J gene: TRBJ2-1
clone size: .
CDR3 protein: CASRTSLAGPEHEQFF
CDR3 DNA: TGTGCCAGCAGGACTTCACTAGCGGGGCCCGAACATGAGCAGTTCTTC

V gene: TRBV4-3
D gene: TRBD1
J gene: TRBJ1-1
clone size: .
CDR3 protein: CASSLRNRGHTEAFF
CDR3 DNA: TGCGCCAGCAGCCTGCGGAACAGGGGGCATACTGAAGCTTTCTTT

V gene: TRBV13
D gene: TRBD1
J gene: TRBJ2-7
clone size: .
CDR3 protein: CASSSGTGGSLGEQYF
CDR3 DNA: TGTGCCAGCAGCTCCGGGACAGGGGGTTCCCTGGGGGAGCAGTACTTC

V gene: TRBV5-6
D gene: .
J gene: TRBJ1-1
clone size: .
CDR3 protein: CASSLGSMNTEAFF
CDR3 DNA: TGTGCCAGCAGCTTGGGGAGTATGAACACTGAAGCTTTCTTT

V gene: TRBV30
D gene: .
J gene: TRBJ2-7
clone size: .
CDR3 protein: CAWSVRVGRIGSYEQYF
CDR3 DNA: TGTGCCTGGAGTGTACGGGTAGGTAGGATCGGCTCCTACGAGCAGTACTTC

V gene: TRBV9
D gene: .
J gene: TRBJ1-6
clone size: .
CDR3 protein: CASSVGDSKNSPLHF
CDR3 DNA: TGTGCCAGCAGCGTAGGTGACAGCAAGAATTCACCCCTCCACTTT

V gene: TRBV7-9
D gene: TRBD1
J gene: TRBJ2-5
clone size: .
CDR3 protein: CASSLSDRETQYF
CDR3 DNA: TGTGCCAGCAGCTTGTCGGACAGGGAGACCCAGTACTTC

V gene: TRBV7-9
D gene: .
J gene: TRBJ2-7
clone size: once
CDR3 protein: CASSSAGSPTYEQYF
CDR3 DNA: TGTGCCAGCAGCTCTGCGGGGTCTCCCACCTACGAGCAGTACTTC

V gene: TRBV5-1
D gene: TRBD1
J gene: TRBJ1-1
clone size: .
CDR3 protein: CASSWTGANTEAFF
CDR3 DNA: TGCGCCAGCAGCTGGACAGGGGCGAACACTGAAGCTTTCTTT

V gene: TRBV5-4
D gene: .
J gene: TRBJ1-2
clone size: once
CDR3 protein: CASSSPGTNYGYTF
CDR3 DNA: TGTGCCAGCAGCTCTCCGGGGACTAACTATGGCTACACCTTC

V gene: TRBV5-4
D gene: .
J gene: TRBJ1-2
clone size: .
CDR3 protein: CASSLTMTRSKDYGYTF
CDR3 DNA: TGTGCCAGCAGCTTGACCATGACAAGGTCAAAGGACTATGGCTACACCTTC

V gene: TRBV11-2
D gene: .
J gene: TRBJ1-5
clone size: .
CDR3 protein: CASSLSFSNQPQHF
CDR3 DNA: TGTGCCAGCAGCTTATCGTTTAGCAATCAGCCCCAGCATTTT

V gene: TRBV29-1
D gene: TRBD1
J gene: TRBJ2-2
clone size: .
CDR3 protein: CSVIGRDRNTGELFF
CDR3 DNA: TGCAGCGTCATTGGTCGGGACAGAAACACCGGGGAGCTGTTTTTT

V gene: TRBV30
D gene: TRBD2
J gene: TRBJ2-1
clone size: few
CDR3 protein: CAWSGDSLAGVRMGEQFF
CDR3 DNA: TGTGCCTGGAGTGGGGACAGCCTAGCGGGAGTTAGGATGGGTGAGCAGTTCTTC

V gene: TRBV5-1
D gene: .
J gene: TRBJ2-2
clone size: once
CDR3 protein: CASSYSGELFF
CDR3 DNA: TGCGCCAGCAGCTATAGCGGGGAGCTGTTTTTT

V gene: TRBV4-1
D gene: .
J gene: TRBJ1-1
clone size: .
CDR3 protein: CASSHWDTNTEAFF
CDR3 DNA: TGCGCCAGCAGCCATTGGGACACTAACACTGAAGCTTTCTTT

V gene: TRBV11-1
D gene: TRBD1
J gene: TRBJ1-2
clone size: .
CDR3 protein: CASSSLLGTGLRGYTF
CDR3 DNA: TGTGCCAGCAGCTCCTTACTTGGGACAGGGTTGCGTGGCTACACCTTC

V gene: TRBV30
D gene: TRBD2
J gene: TRBJ2-3
clone size: .
CDR3 protein: CAWSVLANTDTQYF
CDR3 DNA: TGTGCCTGGAGTGTACTAGCGAACACAGATACGCAGTATTTT

V gene: TRBV4-1
D gene: TRBD1
J gene: TRBJ1-2
clone size: .
CDR3 protein: CASSQEPGGYGYTF
CDR3 DNA: TGCGCCAGCAGCCAAGAACCAGGGGGCTATGGCTACACCTTC

V gene: TRBV7-8
D gene: TRBD2
J gene: TRBJ2-5
clone size: .
CDR3 protein: CASSLVRSGRETQYF
CDR3 DNA: TGTGCCAGCAGCTTAGTACGTAGCGGGAGAGAGACCCAGTACTTC

V gene: TRBV4-1
D gene: .
J gene: TRBJ1-5
clone size: .
CDR3 protein: CASSQETGVNQPQHF
CDR3 DNA: TGCGCCAGCAGCCAAGAGACAGGCGTTAATCAGCCCCAGCATTTT

V gene: TRBV19
D gene: .
J gene: TRBJ1-5
clone size: .
CDR3 protein: CASSIRGMRSNQPQHF
CDR3 DNA: TGTGCCAGTAGTATAAGAGGGATGAGGAGCAATCAGCCCCAGCATTTT

V gene: TRBV6-1
D gene: .
J gene: TRBJ2-7
clone size: .
CDR3 protein: CASSEEETYEQYF
CDR3 DNA: TGTGCCAGCAGTGAGGAGGAGACCTACGAGCAGTACTTC

V gene: TRBV29-1
D gene: TRBD2
J gene: TRBJ2-7
clone size: .
CDR3 protein: CSVTTSGIDPYEQYF
CDR3 DNA: TGCAGCGTGACGACTAGCGGGATCGACCCCTACGAGCAGTACTTC

V gene: TRBV6-1
D gene: .
J gene: TRBJ2-5
clone size: .
CDR3 protein: CASRVQETQYF
CDR3 DNA: TGTGCCAGCCGGGTCCAAGAGACCCAGTACTTC

V gene: TRBV10-2
D gene: .
J gene: TRBJ2-2
clone size: .
CDR3 protein: CATGRGSVATGELFF
CDR3 DNA: TGCGCCACGGGAAGGGGGAGCGTAGCCACCGGGGAGCTGTTTTTT

V gene: TRBV21-1
D gene: .
J gene: TRBJ2-7
clone size: .
CDR3 protein: CASSKALPGPYEQYF
CDR3 DNA: TGTGCCAGCAGCAAAGCGCTTCCAGGCCCCTACGAGCAGTACTTC

V gene: TRBV6-5
D gene: TRBD2
J gene: TRBJ2-3
clone size: .
CDR3 protein: CASSYSSGGATDTQYF
CDR3 DNA: TGTGCCAGCAGTTACTCCAGCGGGGGGGCGACAGATACGCAGTATTTT

V gene: TRBV28
D gene: .
J gene: TRBJ1-5
clone size: .
CDR3 protein: CASSDIWGGSNQPQHF
CDR3 DNA: TGTGCCAGCAGCGATATATGGGGAGGGAGCAATCAGCCCCAGCATTTT

V gene: TRBV6-5
D gene: .
J gene: TRBJ1-1
clone size: .
CDR3 protein: CASSSQPGYNTEAFF
CDR3 DNA: TGTGCCAGCAGTTCCCAACCAGGTTACAACACTGAAGCTTTCTTT

V gene: TRBV6-1
D gene: TRBD1
J gene: TRBJ2-1
clone size: once
CDR3 protein: CASSSRDREYNEQFF
CDR3 DNA: TGTGCCAGCAGTAGTAGGGACAGGGAATACAATGAGCAGTTCTTC

V gene: TRBV27
D gene: TRBD1
J gene: TRBJ2-7
clone size: .
CDR3 protein: CASSWLQGNEQYF
CDR3 DNA: TGTGCCAGCAGTTGGTTACAGGGGAACGAGCAGTACTTC

V gene: TRBV6-4
D gene: TRBD1
J gene: TRBJ2-3
clone size: few
CDR3 protein: CASSDGTGGTDTQYF
CDR3 DNA: TGTGCCAGCAGTGACGGGACAGGGGGCACAGATACGCAGTATTTT

V gene: TRBV19
D gene: TRBD1
J gene: TRBJ2-5
clone size: .
CDR3 protein: CASSDRGKETQYF
CDR3 DNA: TGTGCCAGCTCAGACAGGGGGAAAGAGACCCAGTACTTC

V gene: TRBV4-2
D gene: .
J gene: TRBJ2-2
clone size: medium-sized
CDR3 protein: CASSQLRGSEGGVSGELFF
CDR3 DNA: TGTGCCAGCAGCCAACTCCGGGGCTCCGAGGGGGGGGTTTCCGGGGAGCTGTTTTTT

V gene: TRBV6-5
D gene: TRBD1
J gene: TRBJ1-5
clone size: .
CDR3 protein: CASRRTGRNQPQHF
CDR3 DNA: TGTGCCAGCAGGAGGACAGGACGCAATCAGCCCCAGCATTTT

V gene: TRBV19
D gene: .
J gene: TRBJ2-4
clone size: .
CDR3 protein: CASSILGGQNIQYF
CDR3 DNA: TGTGCCAGTAGTATATTGGGAGGCCAAAACATTCAGTACTTC

V gene: TRBV7-8
D gene: TRBD2
J gene: TRBJ2-2
clone size: .
CDR3 protein: CASSLLAGFTGELFF
CDR3 DNA: TGTGCCAGCAGCTTACTAGCGGGATTCACCGGGGAGCTGTTTTTT

V gene: TRBV28
D gene: .
J gene: TRBJ1-4
clone size: .
CDR3 protein: CASSPGGNWTEKLFF
CDR3 DNA: TGTGCCAGCAGCCCTGGGGGCAACTGGACTGAAAAACTGTTTTTT

V gene: TRBV28
D gene: .
J gene: TRBJ1-5
clone size: .
CDR3 protein: CASSSRGVNQPQHF
CDR3 DNA: TGTGCCAGCAGTTCCCGGGGGGTTAATCAGCCCCAGCATTTT

V gene: TRBV2
D gene: .
J gene: TRBJ2-2
clone size: .
CDR3 protein: CASSEGGPTGELFF
CDR3 DNA: TGTGCCAGCAGTGAGGGGGGTCCCACCGGGGAGCTGTTTTTT

V gene: TRBV7-9
D gene: .
J gene: TRBJ2-7
clone size: .
CDR3 protein: CASSQSATNYYEQYF
CDR3 DNA: TGTGCCAGCAGCCAAAGTGCAACAAATTACTACGAGCAGTACTTC